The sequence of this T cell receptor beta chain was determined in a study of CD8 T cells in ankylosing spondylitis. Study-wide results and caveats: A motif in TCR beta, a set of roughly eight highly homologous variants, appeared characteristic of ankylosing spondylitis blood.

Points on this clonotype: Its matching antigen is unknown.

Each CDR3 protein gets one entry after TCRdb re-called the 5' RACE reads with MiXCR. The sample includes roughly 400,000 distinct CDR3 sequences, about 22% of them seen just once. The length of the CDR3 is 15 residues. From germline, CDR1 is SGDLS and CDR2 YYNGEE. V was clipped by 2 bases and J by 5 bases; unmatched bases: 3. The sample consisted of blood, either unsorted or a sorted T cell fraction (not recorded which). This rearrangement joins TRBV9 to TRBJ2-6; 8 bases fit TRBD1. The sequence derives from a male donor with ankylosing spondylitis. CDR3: CASSVQGAWANVLTF. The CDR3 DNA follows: TGTGCCAGCAGCGTTCAGGGGGCCTGGGCCAACGTCCTGACTTTC.